The present TCR beta chain was sequenced within a study of T cells in narcolepsy (dated by TCRdb to the late 2010s). Study-wide context: Patients with narcolepsy type 1 or type 2 (NT1, NT2) were enrolled in the study together with healthy control donors. The study sought autoreactive T cells targeting hypocretin neuron self-antigens (hypocretin, TRIB2) in narcolepsy patients, using TCR Vbeta sequencing to track clonotypes in blood and CSF. Results the study describes overall, beyond this receptor: Numbers of sequenced blood memory CD4+ clonotypes were comparable, averaging roughly 40,000 in patients and 30,000 to 35,000 in controls. Certain blood memory CD4+ repertoires from patients and controls had no sequences that matched autoreactive T cell clones. Plots comparing CSF and blood CD4+ T cell clonotypes from the same patient highlighted HCRT-specific and TRIB2-specific autoreactive clonotypes. Autoreactive clonotypes were reported to be detected serially in the blood of the same patients and of different patients, but not in the blood of healthy controls.

Remarks on this clone: Its antigen has not been determined. Base-call qualities are not available, and no considerably larger clone is one nucleotide away.

The library came from the immunoSEQ multiplex PCR assay. Sourced from immuneACCESS, this table was stored by TCRdb with only in-frame sequences that have V and J called. A share of the clones is absent; for the studies checked, an unresolved V gene accounts for under half, and the remainder has no known explanation. The sample records approximately 35,000 clones, about 80% of which are singletons. The ten largest clonotypes hold around 2.5% of the sample. For TCR Vbeta sequencing, memory CD4+ T cells were sorted ex vivo from the peripheral blood of both healthy controls and narcolepsy patients. CDR1 and CDR2 are drawn from the germline V gene: SGHTA, FQGTGA. V and J lose 2 bases and 8 bases, and a span of 10 bases separates them. The CDR3 covers 14 residues, taking in both the cysteine and the phenylalanine. The CDR3 DNA has 42 bases and is translated from base 1.

Sequencing was carried out using memory (CD45RA-) CD4+ T cells from blood. Sample cell subset or site, as interpreted from the label and publication: memory T cells sorted ex vivo from peripheral blood. Rearrangement joined TRBV7-3 to TRBJ1-6; D gene: possibly TRBD1, on 5 matching bases. The clonotype was recovered from a human donor in good health. The DNA sequence is as follows: TGTGCCAGCAGCTTACGGCAGGGCGATTCACCCCTCCACTTT. It translates to CASSLRQGDSPLHF.